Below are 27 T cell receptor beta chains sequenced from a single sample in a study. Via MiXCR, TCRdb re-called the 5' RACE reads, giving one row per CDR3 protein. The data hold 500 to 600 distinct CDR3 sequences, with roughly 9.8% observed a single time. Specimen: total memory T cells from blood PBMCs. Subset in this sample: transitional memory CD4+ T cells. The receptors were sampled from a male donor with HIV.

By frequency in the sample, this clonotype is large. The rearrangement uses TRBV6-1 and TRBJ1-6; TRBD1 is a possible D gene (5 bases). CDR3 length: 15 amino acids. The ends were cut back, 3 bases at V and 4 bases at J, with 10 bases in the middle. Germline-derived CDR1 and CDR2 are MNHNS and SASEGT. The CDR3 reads CASSEMTAYNSPLHF. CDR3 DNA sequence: TGTGCCAGCAGTGAGATGACAGCTTATAATTCACCCCTCCACTTT.

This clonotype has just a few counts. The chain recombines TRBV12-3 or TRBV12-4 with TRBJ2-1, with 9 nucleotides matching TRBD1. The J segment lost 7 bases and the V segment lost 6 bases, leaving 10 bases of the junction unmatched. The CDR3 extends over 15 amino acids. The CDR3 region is CASSLDRGDGNEQFF. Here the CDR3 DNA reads TGTGCCAGCAGCCTGGACAGGGGAGATGGAAATGAGCAGTTCTTC.

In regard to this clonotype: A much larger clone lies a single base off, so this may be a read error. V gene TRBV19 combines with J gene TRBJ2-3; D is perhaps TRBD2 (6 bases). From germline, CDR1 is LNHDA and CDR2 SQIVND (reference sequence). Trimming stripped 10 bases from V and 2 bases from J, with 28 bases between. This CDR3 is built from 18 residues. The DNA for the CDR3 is TGTGCCACGGCGCGGGGTTCGTCGGGATGGATTTACACAGATACGCAGTATTTT. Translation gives CATARGSSGWIYTDTQYF.

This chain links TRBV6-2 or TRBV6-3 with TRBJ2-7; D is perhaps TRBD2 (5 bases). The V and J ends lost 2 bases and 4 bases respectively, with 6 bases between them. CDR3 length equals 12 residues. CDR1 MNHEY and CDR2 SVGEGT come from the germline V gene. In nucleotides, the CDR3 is TGTGCCAGCAGTTACCGAGGGTACGAGCAGTACTTC. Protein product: CASSYRGYEQYF.

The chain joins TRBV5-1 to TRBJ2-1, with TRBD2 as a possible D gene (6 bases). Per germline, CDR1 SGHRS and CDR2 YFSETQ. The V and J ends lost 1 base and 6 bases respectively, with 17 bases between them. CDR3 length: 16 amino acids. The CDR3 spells CASSLNGGTSVNEQFF. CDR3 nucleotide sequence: TGCGCCAGCAGCTTGAATGGCGGGACCTCGGTCAATGAGCAGTTCTTC.

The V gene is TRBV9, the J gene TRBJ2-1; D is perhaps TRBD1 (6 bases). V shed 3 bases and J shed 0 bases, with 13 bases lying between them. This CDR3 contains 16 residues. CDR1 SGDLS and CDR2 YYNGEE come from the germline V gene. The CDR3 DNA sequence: TGTGCCAGCAGCGCTGGACAGTTTAGCTCCTACAATGAGCAGTTCTTC. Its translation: CASSAGQFSSYNEQFF.

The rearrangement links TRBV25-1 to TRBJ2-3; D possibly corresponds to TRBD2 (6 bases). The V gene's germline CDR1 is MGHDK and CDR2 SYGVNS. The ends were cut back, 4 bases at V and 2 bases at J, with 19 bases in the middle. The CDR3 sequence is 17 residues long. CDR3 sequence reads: CASSGSWGEMLTDTQYF. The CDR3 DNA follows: TGTGCCAGCAGTGGTTCTTGGGGGGAAATGCTCACAGATACGCAGTATTTT.

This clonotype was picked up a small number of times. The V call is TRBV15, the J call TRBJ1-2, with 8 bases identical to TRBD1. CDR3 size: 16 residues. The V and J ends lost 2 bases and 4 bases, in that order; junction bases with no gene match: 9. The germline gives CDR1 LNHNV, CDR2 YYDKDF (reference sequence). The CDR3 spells CATSRSYRDRSYGYTF. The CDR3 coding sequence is TGTGCCACCAGCAGAAGTTACCGGGACAGGTCCTATGGCTACACCTTC. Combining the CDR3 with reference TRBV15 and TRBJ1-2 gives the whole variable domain DAMVIQNPRYQVTQFGKPVTLSCSQTLNHNVMYWYQQKSSQAPKLLFHYYDKDFNNEADTPDNFQSRRPNTSFCFLDIRSPGLGDTAMYLCATSRSYRDRSYGYTFGSGTRLTVV.

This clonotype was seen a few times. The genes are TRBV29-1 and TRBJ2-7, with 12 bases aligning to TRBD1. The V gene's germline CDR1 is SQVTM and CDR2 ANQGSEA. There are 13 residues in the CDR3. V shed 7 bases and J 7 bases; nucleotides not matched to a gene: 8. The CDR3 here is CSALGQGAREQYF. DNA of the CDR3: TGCAGCGCCCTGGGACAGGGGGCGCGAGAGCAGTACTTC.

The CDR3, as DNA: TGCAGCGTGCCAGGACTTTTGAACACTGAAGCTTTCTTT. Translated: CSVPGLLNTEAFF. The rearrangement uses TRBV29-1 and TRBJ1-1, with D unclear. The V and J ends lost 6 bases and 0 bases respectively, with 11 bases between them. This CDR3 is built from 13 residues. Germline CDR1 and CDR2: SQVTM and ANQGSEA.

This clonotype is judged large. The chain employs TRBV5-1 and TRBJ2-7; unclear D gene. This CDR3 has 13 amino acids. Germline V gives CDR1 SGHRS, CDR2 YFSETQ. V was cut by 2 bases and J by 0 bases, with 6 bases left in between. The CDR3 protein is CASSFWPSYEQYF. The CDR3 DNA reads TGCGCCAGCAGCTTCTGGCCCTCCTACGAGCAGTACTTC.

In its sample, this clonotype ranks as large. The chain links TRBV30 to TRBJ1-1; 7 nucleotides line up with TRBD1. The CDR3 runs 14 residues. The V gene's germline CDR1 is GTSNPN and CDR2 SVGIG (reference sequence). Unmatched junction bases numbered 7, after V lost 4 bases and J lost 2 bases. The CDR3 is CAWIKGAANTEAFF. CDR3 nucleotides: TGTGCCTGGATAAAGGGGGCAGCCAACACTGAAGCTTTCTTT.

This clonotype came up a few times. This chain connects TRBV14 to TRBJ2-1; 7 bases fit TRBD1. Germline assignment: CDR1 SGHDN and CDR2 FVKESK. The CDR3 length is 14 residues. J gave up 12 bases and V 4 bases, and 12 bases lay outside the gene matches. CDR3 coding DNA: TGTGCCAGCAGCCCAAACAACAGGGGTCTGTGGCAGTTCTTC. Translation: CASSPNNRGLWQFF.

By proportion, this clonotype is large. The DNA for the CDR3 is TGTGCCAGCAGTTACTCCAGCAGGGGGACTGAAGCTTTCTTT. The encoded protein is CASSYSSRGTEAFF. The chain carries TRBV6-5 and TRBJ1-1; 7 positions agree with TRBD1. Looked up from germline, CDR1 is MNHEY and CDR2 is SVGAGI. The CDR3 runs to 14 residues. V lost 0 bases to trimming and J lost 5 bases; unmatched junction nucleotides: 3.

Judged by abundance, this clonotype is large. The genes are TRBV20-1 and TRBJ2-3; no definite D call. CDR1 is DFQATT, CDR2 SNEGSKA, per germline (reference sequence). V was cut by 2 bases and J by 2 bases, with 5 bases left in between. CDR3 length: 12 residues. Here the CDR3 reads CSARTDTDTQYF. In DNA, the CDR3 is TGCAGTGCTAGAACAGACACAGATACGCAGTATTTT.

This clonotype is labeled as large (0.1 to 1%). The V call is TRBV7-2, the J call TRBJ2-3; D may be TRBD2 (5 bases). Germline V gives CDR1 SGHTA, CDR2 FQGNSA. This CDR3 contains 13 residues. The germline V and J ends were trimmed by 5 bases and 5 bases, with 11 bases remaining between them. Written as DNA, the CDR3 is TGTGCCAGCAGCCCCGCCGGAGGAGATACGCAGTATTTT. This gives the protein CASSPAGGDTQYF.

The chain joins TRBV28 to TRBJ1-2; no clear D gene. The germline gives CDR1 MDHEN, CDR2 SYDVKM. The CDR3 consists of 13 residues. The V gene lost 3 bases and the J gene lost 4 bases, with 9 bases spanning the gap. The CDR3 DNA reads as TGTGCCAGCAGTTTTCCCGTTGTCTATGGCTACACCTTC. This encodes CASSFPVVYGYTF.

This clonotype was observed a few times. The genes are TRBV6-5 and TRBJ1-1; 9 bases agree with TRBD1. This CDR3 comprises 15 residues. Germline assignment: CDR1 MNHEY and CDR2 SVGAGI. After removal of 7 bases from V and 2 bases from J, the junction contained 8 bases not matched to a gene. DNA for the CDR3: TGTGCCAGCACCCCTCCGGGACAGGGAAACACTGAAGCTTTCTTT. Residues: CASTPPGQGNTEAFF.

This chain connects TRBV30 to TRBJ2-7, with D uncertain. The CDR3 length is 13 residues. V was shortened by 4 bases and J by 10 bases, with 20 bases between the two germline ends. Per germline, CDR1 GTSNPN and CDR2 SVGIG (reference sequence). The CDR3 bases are TGTGCCTGGACCTCCGACGTTGCCACCGAACAGTACTTC. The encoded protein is CAWTSDVATEQYF.

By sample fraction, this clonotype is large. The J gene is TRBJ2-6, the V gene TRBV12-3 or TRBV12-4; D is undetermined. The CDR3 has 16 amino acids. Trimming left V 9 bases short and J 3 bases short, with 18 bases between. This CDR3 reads CASVTPLSLGANVLTF. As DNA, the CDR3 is TGTGCCAGTGTAACTCCCCTAAGCCTTGGGGCCAACGTCCTGACTTTC.

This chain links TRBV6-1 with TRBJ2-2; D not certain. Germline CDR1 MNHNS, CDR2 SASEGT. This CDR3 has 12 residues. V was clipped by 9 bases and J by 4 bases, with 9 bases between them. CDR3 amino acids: CASGPGTGELFF. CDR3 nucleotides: TGTGCCAGTGGTCCGGGCACCGGGGAGCTGTTTTTT.

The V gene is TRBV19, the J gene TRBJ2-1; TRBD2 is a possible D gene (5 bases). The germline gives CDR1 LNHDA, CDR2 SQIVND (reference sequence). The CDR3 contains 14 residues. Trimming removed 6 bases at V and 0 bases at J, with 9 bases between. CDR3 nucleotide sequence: TGTGCCAGTAGCGGGATCCGCTCCTACAATGAGCAGTTCTTC. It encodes CASSGIRSYNEQFF. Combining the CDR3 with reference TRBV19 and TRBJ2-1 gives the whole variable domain DGGITQSPKYLFRKEGQNVTLSCEQNLNHDAMYWYRQDPGQGLRLIYYSQIVNDFQKGDIAEGYSVSREKKESFPLTVTSAQKNPTAFYLCASSGIRSYNEQFFGPGTRLTVL.

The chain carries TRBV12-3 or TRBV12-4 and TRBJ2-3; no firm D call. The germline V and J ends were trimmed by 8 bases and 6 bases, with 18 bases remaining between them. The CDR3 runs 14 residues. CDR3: CASGRPRMLDTQYF. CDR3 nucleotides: TGTGCCAGCGGTAGGCCCAGAATGCTGGATACGCAGTATTTT.

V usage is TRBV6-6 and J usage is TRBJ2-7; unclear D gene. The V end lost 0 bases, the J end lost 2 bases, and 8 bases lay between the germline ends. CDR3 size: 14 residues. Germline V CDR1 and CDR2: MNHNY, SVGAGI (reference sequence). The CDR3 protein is CASSYSKVTYEQYF. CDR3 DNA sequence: TGTGCCAGCAGTTACTCGAAAGTTACCTACGAGCAGTACTTC.

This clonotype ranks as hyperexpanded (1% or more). CDR3 nucleotide sequence: TGTGCCTGGATCGGCAAGGCCCTTAACTATGGCTACACCTTC. Residues: CAWIGKALNYGYTF. The chain is built from TRBV30 and TRBJ1-2, with D hard to call. Germline V gene data show CDR1 as GTSNPN and CDR2 as SVGIG (reference sequence). With 4 bases removed from V and 1 base from J, the gap between germline ends came to 13 bases. The CDR3 spans 14 residues. Full variable domain (rest looked up from reference TRBV30 and TRBJ1-2): SQTIHQWPATLVQPVGSPLSLECTVEGTSNPNLYWYRQAAGRGLQLLFYSVGIGQISSEVPQNLSASRPQDRQFILSSKKLLLSDSGFYLCAWIGKALNYGYTFGSGTRLTVV.

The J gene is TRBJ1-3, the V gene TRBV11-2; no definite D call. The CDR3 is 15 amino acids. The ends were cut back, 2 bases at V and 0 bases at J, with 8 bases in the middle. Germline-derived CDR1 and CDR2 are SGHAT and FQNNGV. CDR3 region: CASSLLVASGNTIYF. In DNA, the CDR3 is TGTGCCAGCAGCTTATTAGTGGCCTCTGGAAACACCATATATTTT.

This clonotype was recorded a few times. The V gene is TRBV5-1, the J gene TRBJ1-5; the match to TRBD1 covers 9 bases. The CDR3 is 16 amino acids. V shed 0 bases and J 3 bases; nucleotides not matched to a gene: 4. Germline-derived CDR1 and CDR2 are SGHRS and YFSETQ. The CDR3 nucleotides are TGCGCCAGCAGCTTGGATGGGACAGGGATCAATCAGCCCCAGCATTTT. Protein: CASSLDGTGINQPQHF.